This T cell receptor (beta chain) derives from a study of beta chain features in type 1 diabetes listed by TCRdb under 2018. Concerning the study at large: Mean age, gender distribution, total cell number and subset yield were not different between patients and healthy donors. Regulatory and stem cell-like memory subsets were obtained from only 8 patients and about 8 healthy donors, while naive and central memory subsets were obtained from all 30 or so donors. A total of some 100,000,000 sorted cells were examined across all samples, and a strong correlation was observed between cell number per subset and RNA yield. The study compared TCRB repertoires of sorted circulating CD4+ T cell subsets between recently diagnosed type 1 diabetes patients and matched healthy donors.

The CDR3, from cysteine to phenylalanine, totals 15 residues. The retained sequence is limited to the CDR3, 45 bases, with the frame set at the first base. A distance of 14 bases separates the germline ends of V and J, which lose 2 bases and 3 bases respectively. CDR1 and CDR2 are read off the germline V gene as SGHRS and YFSETQ. Study-wide findings and limitations: A moderate but significant shortening of TCRB CDR3 length was observed in type 1 diabetes patients in all four CD4+ subsets. Only small numbers of individuals were included in the HLA sub-analyses, which left unresolved whether HLA type had any influence on TCRB rearrangement. Shorter templates might be favored by PCR, yet because patient and control samples were amplified and corrected together, any such skew would affect both groups equally. Because cDNA rather than genomic DNA was sequenced, highly expressing activated cells could have been over-represented, although no difference in activation and CD3 levels was found between groups. Patients with type 1 diabetes made fewer insertions and deleted more nucleotides at VDJ recombination sites, implying thymic rearrangement abnormalities. Naive, central memory and regulatory TCRB repertoires appeared to be more alike among patients than among healthy donors.

With regard to this clone: No antigen is known for it. No per-base quality is available; no much larger clone lies one base away.

The entire amount of isolated RNA was reverse transcribed using the High Capacity cDNA Reverse Transcription Kit, so the sequenced TCRB transcripts were expressed ones. Deep immunoSEQ sequencing was applied to naive, central memory and regulatory T cell samples, giving an average of roughly 3.5 million total reads per sample. After sorted cells were lysed in RLT buffer, RNA was extracted with DNase-treated RNeasy Micro or Mini kits, with the choice depending on cell number. Each cell subset was processed on its own to prevent cross-contamination, while patient and healthy donor samples were processed together. The immunoSEQ multiplex PCR was used to amplify TCRB sequences from cDNA, generating 87-bp fragments that spanned the CDR3 region. Sequencing of the amplicons was performed on the Illumina HiSeq platform. As for the original processing: Synthetic template baselines were used to correct PCR bias computationally, reads within Hamming distance 2 were collapsed together, and singletons that could not be merged were discarded. Reads were aligned against IMGT so that V, D and J genes, CDR3 length and insertions or deletions at six rearrangement sites could be assigned. Within each subset, clonotype counts were normalized to sorted cell number, and only after that were true diversity and Gini coefficients computed with the tcR R package. The overlap coefficient, calculated on TCRB nucleotide sequences, was used to quantify repertoire sharing. Out-of-frame TCRB sequences from naive cells were analyzed as a proxy for the pre-selection repertoire. In its TCRdb copy, this immuneACCESS table keeps in-frame sequences only and misses some clones. Where compared with another copy, unresolved V genes explain less than half of these, and the others have no known cause. For V, J and clone size, that table is used; D and trimming come from the DNA. Here the sample has fewer than 500,000 clones; about 15% occur a single time. 0.03% to 0.04% of the sample is taken by the ten largest.

Each donor gave one peripheral blood draw, approximately 100 mL on average, collected into heparinised tubes. A BD FACSAria II and a panel including CD45RO, CCR7, CD25, CD127, CD95 and CD27 were used to sort naive, central memory, regulatory and stem cell-like memory CD4+ T cells. Every sorted population had a purity above 95%. PBMCs were separated immediately by Lymphoprep density gradient centrifugation and were stained directly, without being cultured. To minimize batch effects, samples were stained and sorted in pairs, one healthy donor with one patient per experiment. The sequence was collected from a man younger than 45 in good health. The sequence links TRBV5-1 to TRBJ1-1; no D segment can be confidently identified. The sequencing input was naive CD4+ T cells from blood. Taken with the paper, the label for cell subset or site translates to: true naive CD4+ T cells. The base sequence is TGCGCCAGCAGCTTATCCGGCTTCGGTTACACTGAAGCTTTCTTT. Translated, this is CASSLSGFGYTEAFF. Joined to the reference TRBV5-1 and TRBJ1-1 proteins, this CDR3 gives the full variable domain: KAGVTQTPRYLIKTRGQQVTLSCSPISGHRSVSWYQQTPGQGLQFLFEYFSETQRNKGNFPGRFSGRQFSNSRSEMNVSTLELGDSALYLCASSLSGFGYTEAFFGQGTRLTVV.